This TCR beta chain is from a study of PD-L1 blockade in urothelial cancer. Overall study context: Samples came from 3 weeks, at the second dose, and 6 weeks into treatment.

Templates that were synthetic TCR analogs were spiked into each PCR. Some clones are missing from TCRdb's copy, which holds only in-frame ones; the method was immunoSEQ multiplex PCR. The sample records roughly 100,000 clones, 70% to 90% being singletons. Samples were collected from each patient before treatment and during treatment. Each patient gave between 1 and 8 of them in total. This clone was seen just once. The sequence came from a man in his forties or fifties with urothelial cancer. The specimen comprised PBMCs, sampled around atezolizumab (anti-PD-L1) treatment.

The CDR3 nucleotides are TGTGCCAGCAGCCAAGGGAGTAAAGGTTCTGGCTACACCTTC. This translates into CASSQGSKGSGYTF. The chain links TRBV14 to TRBJ1-2, with D uncertain. Trimming removed 1 base from V and 7 bases from J, with 13 bases in between. The CDR3 contains 14 residues. Germline CDR1 and CDR2: SGHDN and FVKESK.